This TCR beta chain was recorded in a study of blood T cell repertoires in COVID-19. For the study at large: The United States, Italy and Spain supplied acute and convalescent COVID-19 samples. PBMCs, B-cell-depleted T cells, or T cells were the source of the cDNA or gDNA that made up the material.

In the authors' methods: Nucleated cell number was recorded as an estimate derived from reference gene primer amplification. Clones were sequenced by immunoSEQ multiplex PCR, and TCRdb holds only the in-frame ones, with some missing. V, J and clone size reflect that table, while D and trimming were determined from the DNA. The sample holds approximately 150,000 clones; about nine tenths are singletons and the top ten take about 1.6%. The V gene's germline CDR1 is LNHDA and CDR2 SQIVND (reference sequence). The ends lost 6 bases at V and 8 bases at J; junction bases unmatched: 7. The CDR3 runs 13 residues.

Sample: peripheral blood. The TCR was taken from a human donor in a cohort sampled during active COVID-19. The J gene is TRBJ1-2, the V gene TRBV19, with 9 bases identical to TRBD1. This chain's CDR3 is CASSRTGVRGYTF. The CDR3 DNA is TGTGCCAGTAGCAGGACAGGGGTACGCGGCTACACCTTC.